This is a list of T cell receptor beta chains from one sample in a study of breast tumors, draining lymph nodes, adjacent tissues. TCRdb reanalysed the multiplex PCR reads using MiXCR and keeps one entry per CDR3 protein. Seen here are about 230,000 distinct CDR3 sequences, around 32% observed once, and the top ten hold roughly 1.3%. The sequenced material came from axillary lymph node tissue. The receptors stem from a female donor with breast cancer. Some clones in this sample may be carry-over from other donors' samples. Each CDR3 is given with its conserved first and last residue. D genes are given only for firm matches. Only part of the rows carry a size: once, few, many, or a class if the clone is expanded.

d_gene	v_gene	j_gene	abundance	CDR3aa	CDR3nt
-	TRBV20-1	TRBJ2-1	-	CSAPIGNDQLF	TGCAGTGCCCCGATCGGCAATGACCAGCTCTTC
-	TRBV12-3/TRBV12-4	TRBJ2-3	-	CASKSGTDAQYF	TGTGCCAGCAAAAGCGGCACAGATGCGCAGTATTTT
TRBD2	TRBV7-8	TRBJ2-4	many	CASNPSSGRGNIQYF	TGTGCCAGCAACCCTTCTAGCGGGAGGGGGAACATTCAGTACTTC
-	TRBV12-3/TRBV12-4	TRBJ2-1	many	CASSLGRSTNEQFF	TGTGCCAGCAGTTTAGGGCGATCAACCAATGAGCAGTTCTTC
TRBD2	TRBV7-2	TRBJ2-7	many	CASSLSVREGPYEQYF	TGTGCCAGCAGCTTAAGCGTCCGGGAGGGTCCCTACGAGCAGTACTTC
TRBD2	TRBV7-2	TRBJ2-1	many	CASSRYSSGGAYNEQFF	TGTGCCAGCAGCCGCTACTCTAGCGGGGGGGCCTACAATGAGCAGTTCTTC
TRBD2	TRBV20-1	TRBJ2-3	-	CSAGASGTDTQYF	TGCAGTGCGGGGGCTAGCGGGACAGATACGCAGTATTTT
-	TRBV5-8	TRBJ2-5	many	CASSSSLGVGETQYF	-
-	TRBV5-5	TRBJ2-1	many	CASSLEPLNEQFF	TGTGCCAGCAGCTTGGAGCCCCTCAATGAGCAGTTCTTC
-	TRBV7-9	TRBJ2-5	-	CASTAQQGTQYF	TGTGCCAGCACCGCCCAACAAGGGACCCAGTACTTC
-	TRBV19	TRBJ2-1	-	CASSVLETVYNEQFF	TGTGCCAGTAGTGTCCTCGAGACTGTGTACAATGAGCAGTTCTTC
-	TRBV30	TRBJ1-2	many	CAWSASGRNYGYTF	TGTGCCTGGAGCGCTAGTGGCCGCAACTATGGCTACACCTTC
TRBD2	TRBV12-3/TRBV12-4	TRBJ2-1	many	CASSFQTSGSYEQFF	TGTGCCAGCAGTTTTCAGACTAGCGGGAGTTATGAGCAGTTCTTC
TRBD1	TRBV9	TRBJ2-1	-	CASSVRQGVAYNEQFF	TGTGCCAGCAGCGTGCGACAGGGCGTGGCCTACAATGAGCAGTTCTTC
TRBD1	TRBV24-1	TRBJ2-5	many	CATSDGDRGVETQYF	TGTGCCACCAGTGATGGGGACAGGGGGGTGGAGACCCAGTACTTC
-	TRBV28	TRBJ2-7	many	CASSSPFGRSYEQYF	TGTGCCAGCAGTTCGCCCTTCGGGCGCTCCTACGAGCAGTACTTC
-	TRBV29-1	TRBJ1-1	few	CSVRGNTEAFF	TGCAGCGTCAGGGGGAACACTGAAGCTTTCTTT
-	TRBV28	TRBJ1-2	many	CASTQGGWSGYTF	TGTGCCAGCACCCAGGGTGGGTGGTCTGGCTACACCTTC
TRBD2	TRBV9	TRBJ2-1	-	CASAYARLAGDSYNEQFF	TGTGCCAGCGCCTATGCCCGCCTAGCGGGAGATTCGTACAATGAGCAGTTCTTC
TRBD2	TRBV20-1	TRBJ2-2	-	CSVTGLAGELFF	TGCAGTGTTACGGGACTAGCCGGGGAGCTGTTTTTT
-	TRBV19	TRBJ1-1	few	CASSISAWQGTEAFF	TGTGCCAGTAGTATAAGTGCGTGGCAGGGCACTGAAGCTTTCTTT
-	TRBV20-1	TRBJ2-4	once	CSASYQGAKNIQYF	TGCAGTGCTAGTTACCAGGGGGCCAAAAACATTCAGTACTTC
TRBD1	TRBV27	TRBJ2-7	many	CASSLSGQIYEQYF	TGTGCCAGCAGTTTATCGGGACAGATATACGAGCAGTACTTC
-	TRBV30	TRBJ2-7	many	CAWIDSHLHEQYF	TGTGCCTGGATAGACAGTCATCTTCACGAGCAGTACTTC
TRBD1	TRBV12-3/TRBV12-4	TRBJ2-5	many	CASSAGQGGETQYF	TGTGCCAGCAGTGCGGGACAGGGCGGAGAGACCCAGTACTTC
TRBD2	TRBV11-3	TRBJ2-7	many	CASSVLAGGGPYEQYF	TGTGCCAGCAGCGTACTAGCGGGAGGAGGACCCTACGAGCAGTACTTC
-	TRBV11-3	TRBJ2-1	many	CASSFEGSSYNEQFF	TGTGCCAGCAGCTTTGAGGGGAGCTCCTACAATGAGCAGTTCTTC
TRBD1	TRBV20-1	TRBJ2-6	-	CSATQGAGANVLTF	TGCAGTGCCACTCAGGGGGCTGGGGCCAACGTCCTGACTTTC
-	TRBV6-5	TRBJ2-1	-	CASSTRHEQFF	TGTGCCAGCAGTACCCGCCATGAGCAGTTCTTC